This T cell receptor beta chain was sequenced in a study of shared clonotypes between healthy human individuals. CD4+ cells were split into CD45RA+ naive and CD45RA-negative memory subsets. Regarding the study as a whole: Some clonotypes were shared by all four sorted-subset donors, while others were not shared. The non-shared ones had lower generation probabilities than the shared ones. Memory subsets had estimated richness that was generally smaller than that of naive subsets. Since donors were few, the genetic and exposure-history diversity represented was limited.

The CDR3 totals 15 residues. V shed 7 bases, J shed 4 bases, and the junction held 9 bases outside the gene matches. The germline CDR1 and CDR2 sequences are SGHRS and YFSETQ. Libraries were prepared by immunoSEQ multiplex PCR; TCRdb keeps only in-frame clonotypes and omits some of them. Among roughly 1 million clones, about three quarters were seen once, and the ten largest hold 1.4% to 1.5%. On this clone itself: Its specificity is not known.

The specimen was memory CD4+ T cells sorted from blood. The sample's subset: CD45RA-negative fraction. The sequence was obtained from a man aged 18 to 35 in good health. The chain combines TRBV5-1 with TRBJ2-5; 11 positions agree with TRBD1. CDR3 in amino acids: CASGPTGTGGETQYF. CDR3 DNA sequence: TGCGCCAGCGGACCGACGGGGACAGGGGGAGAGACCCAGTACTTC.